This T cell receptor beta chain originates from a study of T-cell reconstitution after alpha-beta-depleted transplantation in children. This clonotype was counted ten times or more. Its antigen is not known. Looked up from germline, CDR1 is SGHAT and CDR2 is FQDESV (reference sequence). V lost 5 bases, J lost 4 bases, and 6 bases stayed unmatched. The CDR3 has 14 amino acids. The authors prepared the TCRbeta library with unique molecular identifiers. TCRdb called the PCR reads again in MiXCR, with one record for every CDR3 protein. Here the sample spans 700,000 to 950,000 distinct CDR3 sequences, roughly 15% being singletons. Broader study findings: From surviving recipient T cells and thymic progenitors came the high day-60 TCRbeta diversity observed in some patients.

The input for sequencing was PBMCs, mostly from graft donor cells, taken 360 days after TCRalphabeta/CD19-depleted stem cell transplant. This receptor was obtained from a male patient under 18 who had a stem cell transplant for acute lymphoblastic leukemia, so the T cells may come from the graft donor. The chain combines TRBV11-1 with TRBJ1-1; 8 bases match TRBD1. The CDR3 DNA reads as TGTGCCAGCAGCCCGGACAGGGTGGGCACTGAAGCTTTCTTT. This codes for CASSPDRVGTEAFF. Combining the CDR3 with reference TRBV11-1 and TRBJ1-1 gives the whole variable domain EAEVAQSPRYKITEKSQAVAFWCDPISGHATLYWYRQILGQGPELLVQFQDESVVDDSQLPKDRFSAERLKGVDSTLKIQPAELGDSAMYLCASSPDRVGTEAFFGQGTRLTVV.